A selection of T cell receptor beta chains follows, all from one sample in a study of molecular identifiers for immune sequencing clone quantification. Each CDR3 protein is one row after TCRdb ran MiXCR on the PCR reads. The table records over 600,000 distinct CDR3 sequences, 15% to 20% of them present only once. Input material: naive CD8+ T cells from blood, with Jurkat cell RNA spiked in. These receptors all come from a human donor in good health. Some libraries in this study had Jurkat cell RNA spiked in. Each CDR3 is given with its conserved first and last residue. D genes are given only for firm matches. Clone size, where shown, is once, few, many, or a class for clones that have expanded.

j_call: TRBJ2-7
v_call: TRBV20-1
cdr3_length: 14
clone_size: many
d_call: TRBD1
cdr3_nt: TGCAGTGCAGACAAGGGACAGGGTTCCTACGAGCAGTACTTC
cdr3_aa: CSADKGQGSYEQYF

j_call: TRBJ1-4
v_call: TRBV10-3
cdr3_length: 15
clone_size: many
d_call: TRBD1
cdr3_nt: TGTGCCATCAGTGAGGCGACAGGGGCTAATGAAAAACTGTTTTTT
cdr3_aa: CAISEATGANEKLFF

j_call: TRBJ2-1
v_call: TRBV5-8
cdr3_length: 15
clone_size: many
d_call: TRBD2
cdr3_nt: TGTGCCAGCAGCTTGGGACTAGCGGGCAACAATGAGCAGTTCTTC
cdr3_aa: CASSLGLAGNNEQFF

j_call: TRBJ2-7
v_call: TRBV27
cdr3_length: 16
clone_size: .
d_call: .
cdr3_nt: TGTGCCAGCAGTTTGATGGGGGACCCAGCGGGCGGGGAGCAGTACTTC
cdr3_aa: CASSLMGDPAGGEQYF

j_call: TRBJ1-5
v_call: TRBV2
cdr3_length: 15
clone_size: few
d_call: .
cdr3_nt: TGTGCCAGCAGTGAGTGGAGAGATAGCAATCAGCCCCAGCATTTT
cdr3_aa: CASSEWRDSNQPQHF

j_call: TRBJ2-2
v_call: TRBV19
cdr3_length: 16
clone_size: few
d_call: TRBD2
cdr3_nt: TGTGCCAGTAGTATCGGTAGCGGGAGCCGAGCCGGGGAGCTGTTTTTT
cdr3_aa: CASSIGSGSRAGELFF

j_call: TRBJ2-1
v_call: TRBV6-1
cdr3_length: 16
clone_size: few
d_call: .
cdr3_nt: TGTGCCAGCAGACTCCTCTCCCGGGACGAATACAATGAGCAGTTCTTC
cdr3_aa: CASRLLSRDEYNEQFF

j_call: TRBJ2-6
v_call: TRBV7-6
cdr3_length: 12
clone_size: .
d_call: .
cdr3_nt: TGTGCCAGCAGTTCTGGGGCCAACGTCCTGGCTTTC
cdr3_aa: CASSSGANVLAF

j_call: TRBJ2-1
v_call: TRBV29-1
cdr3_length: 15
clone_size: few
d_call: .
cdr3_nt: TGCAGCGTTGAAGATGAGGGCAGCTCCTACAATGAGCAGTTCTTC
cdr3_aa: CSVEDEGSSYNEQFF

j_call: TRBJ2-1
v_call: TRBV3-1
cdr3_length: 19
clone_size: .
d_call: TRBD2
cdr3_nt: TGTGCCAGCAGCCAAGATTTGGCTAGCGGCGCCTTTTCCTACAATGAGCAGTTCTTC
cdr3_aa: CASSQDLASGAFSYNEQFF

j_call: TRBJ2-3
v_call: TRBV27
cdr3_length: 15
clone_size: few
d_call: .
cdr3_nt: TGTGCCAGCAGTTTCCCACCTGGGGCCACAGATACGCAGTATTTT
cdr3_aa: CASSFPPGATDTQYF

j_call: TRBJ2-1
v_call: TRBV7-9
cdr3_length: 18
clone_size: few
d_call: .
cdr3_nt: TGTGCCAGCAGCCCCCTAACCCAGTGGGGGACAACTCTCAATGAGCAGTTCTTC
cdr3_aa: CASSPLTQWGTTLNEQFF

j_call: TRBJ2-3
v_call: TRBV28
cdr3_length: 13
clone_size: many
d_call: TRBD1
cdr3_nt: TGTGCCAGCAGTCCCGGACAGGGGAGTACGCAGTATTTT
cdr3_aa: CASSPGQGSTQYF

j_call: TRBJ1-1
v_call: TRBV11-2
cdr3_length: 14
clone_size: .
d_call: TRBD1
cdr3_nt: TGTGCCAGCAGCCGAGGACAGGGCACCTTTGAAGCTTTCTTT
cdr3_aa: CASSRGQGTFEAFF

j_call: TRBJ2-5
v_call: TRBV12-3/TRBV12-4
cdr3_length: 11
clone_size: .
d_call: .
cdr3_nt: TGTGCCAGCAGTTACTCGAGGGAAGAGTACTTC
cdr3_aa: CASSYSREEYF

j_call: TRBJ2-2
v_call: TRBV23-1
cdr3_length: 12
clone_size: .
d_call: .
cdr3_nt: TGCGCCAGCAGTCACTGTCCCGGGGAGCTGTTTTTT
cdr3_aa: CASSHCPGELFF

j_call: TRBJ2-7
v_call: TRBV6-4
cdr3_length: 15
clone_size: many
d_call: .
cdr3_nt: TGTGCCAGCAGCGGAGTGTTCGGGGCCAGATACGAGCAGTACTTC
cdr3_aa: CASSGVFGARYEQYF

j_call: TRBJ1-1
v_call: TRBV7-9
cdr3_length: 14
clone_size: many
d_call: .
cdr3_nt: TGTGCCAGCAGCTTTATATTGGGGGCCGCCAGGGCTTTCTTT
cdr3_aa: CASSFILGAARAFF

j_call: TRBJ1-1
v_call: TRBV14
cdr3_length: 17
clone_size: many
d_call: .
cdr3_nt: TGTGCCAGCAGCCAAATTTTGAGAGCTCTGGGTCGGACTGAAGCTTTCTTT
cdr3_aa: CASSQILRALGRTEAFF

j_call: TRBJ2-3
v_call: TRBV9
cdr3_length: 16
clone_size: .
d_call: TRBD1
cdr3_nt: TGTGCCAGCAGCGCCGGGACAGGGGGTTTGACAGATACGCAGTATTTT
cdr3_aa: CASSAGTGGLTDTQYF

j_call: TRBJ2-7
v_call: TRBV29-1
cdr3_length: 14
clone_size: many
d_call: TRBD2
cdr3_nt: TGCAGCGTTGAACTAGCGGGAGGGTACGACGAGCAGTACTTC
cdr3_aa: CSVELAGGYDEQYF

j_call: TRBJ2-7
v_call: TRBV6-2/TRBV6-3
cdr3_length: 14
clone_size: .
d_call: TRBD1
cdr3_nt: TGTGCCAGCAGTTCGGGACAGCGAGCCTACGAGCAGTACTTC
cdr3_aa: CASSSGQRAYEQYF

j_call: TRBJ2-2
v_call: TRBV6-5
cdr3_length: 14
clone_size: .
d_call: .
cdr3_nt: TGTGCCAGCAGTTACGGGCCTAACACCGGGGAGCCGTTTTTT
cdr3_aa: CASSYGPNTGEPFF

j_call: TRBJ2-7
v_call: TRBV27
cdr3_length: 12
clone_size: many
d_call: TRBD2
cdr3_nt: TGTGCCAGCGGTAGCGGGGGTTACGAGCAGTACTTC
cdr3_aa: CASGSGGYEQYF

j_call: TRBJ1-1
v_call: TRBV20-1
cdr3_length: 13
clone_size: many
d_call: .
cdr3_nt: TGCAGTGCTAGAGCCGGAATTGCGACTGAAGCTTTCTTT
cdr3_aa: CSARAGIATEAFF

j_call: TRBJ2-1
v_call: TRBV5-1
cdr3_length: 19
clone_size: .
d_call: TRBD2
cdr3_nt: TGCGCCAGCAGCTTGACACTAGCGGGGACCTCCCCGAACTACAATGAGCAGTTCTTC
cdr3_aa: CASSLTLAGTSPNYNEQFF